This passage covers 16 T cell receptor beta chains from one sample sequenced in a study of shared clonotypes between healthy human individuals. Using immunoSEQ multiplex PCR, the repertoire was profiled, and TCRdb retains in-frame clones only, with some absent. Of some 2.1 million clones listed, just over 90% are singletons. Naive CD8 cells, CD45RO-negative and positively selected for CCR7, excluded terminally differentiated effector memory CD45RA+ cells. Sequenced sample: naive CD8+ T cells from PBMCs. These TCRs come from a man aged 18 to 29 in good health. Some clones in this sample may be carry-over from other donors' samples.

The chain recombines TRBV19 with TRBJ1-2, with TRBD1 identical over 9 bases. Looked up from germline, CDR1 is LNHDA and CDR2 is SQIVND (reference sequence). V shed 4 bases and J 6 bases; nucleotides not matched to a gene: 3. The CDR3 consists of 13 residues. The CDR3 DNA is TGTGCCAGTAGTACCGGGACAGGGAATGGCTACACCTTC. Protein product: CASSTGTGNGYTF. Supplemented by reference TRBV19 and TRBJ1-2, the full variable domain reads DGGITQSPKYLFRKEGQNVTLSCEQNLNHDAMYWYRQDPGQGLRLIYYSQIVNDFQKGDIAEGYSVSREKKESFPLTVTSAQKNPTAFYLCASSTGTGNGYTFGSGTRLTVV.

The chain links TRBV13 to TRBJ2-5; 15 positions match TRBD2. The germline V gene encodes CDR1 PRHDT and CDR2 FYEKMQ (reference sequence). The CDR3 loop spans 16 amino acids. J lost 6 bases, V lost 1 base, and 3 bases had no gene match. CDR3 region: CASSLEGTSGRKTQYF. The CDR3 region has the DNA TGTGCCAGCAGCTTAGAAGGGACTAGCGGGAGGAAGACCCAGTACTTC.

CDR3 loop: CSVGSSGRVGETQYF. CDR3 in DNA: TGCAGCGTTGGGAGTAGCGGGAGGGTAGGAGAGACCCAGTACTTC. This chain uses TRBV29-1 with TRBJ2-5; 11 nucleotides match TRBD2. V lost 4 bases, J lost 4 bases, and 8 bases stayed unmatched. The length of the CDR3 is 15 residues. Germline lookup yields CDR1 SQVTM and CDR2 ANQGSEA.

This chain connects TRBV29-1 to TRBJ2-1; 11 bases map to TRBD2. CDR1 is SQVTM and CDR2 is ANQGSEA in the germline V gene. CDR3 length: 14 residues. V lost 7 bases and J lost 2; bases outside the gene matches: 4. The CDR3 DNA reads TGCAGCGGTAAACTAGCGGGAGCCTACAATGAGCAGTTCTTC. Protein product: CSGKLAGAYNEQFF.

J is TRBJ2-7 and V is TRBV7-6, with a weak D call TRBD1 (6 bases). The germline V gene has CDR1 SGHVS and CDR2 FNYEAQ. CDR3 size: 15 residues. V shed 5 bases and J shed 2 bases, with 16 bases lying between them. Here the CDR3 reads CASSRSLRDTYEQYF. The CDR3 coding sequence is TGTGCCAGCAGCAGATCACTCAGGGACACCTACGAGCAGTACTTC.

The CDR3 DNA is TGTGCCAGCGCCCCTCGGGGTGGATTCTACGAGCAGTACTTC. It translates to CASAPRGGFYEQYF. The V call is TRBV27, the J call TRBJ2-7; possible D gene TRBD2, 5 bases. This CDR3 is built from 14 residues. V was trimmed by 8 bases and J by 3 bases, leaving 17 bases between them. CDR1 is MNHEY, CDR2 SMNVEV, per germline (reference sequence).

The chain has TRBV5-1 and TRBJ2-7; D unresolved. Germline CDR1 is SGHRS and CDR2 is YFSETQ. The length of the CDR3 is 14 residues. The V end lost 2 bases, the J end lost 5 bases, and 14 bases lay between the germline ends. In nucleotides, the CDR3 is TGCGCCAGCAGCTTTCCCGGTCTGGTGGACGAGCAGTACTTC. Amino acid sequence: CASSFPGLVDEQYF.

The chain links TRBV29-1 to TRBJ1-2, with 8 bases aligning to TRBD1. Losses at the gene ends were 3 bases for V and 7 bases for J; bases not matched to a gene: 10. This CDR3 has 14 residues. Germline lookup yields CDR1 SQVTM and CDR2 ANQGSEA. This CDR3 reads CSVDRQGAHPGYTF. CDR3 nucleotide sequence: TGCAGCGTTGATAGGCAGGGGGCCCACCCTGGCTACACCTTC.

A single count supports this clone. The chain joins TRBV27 to TRBJ2-3, with a tentative D call TRBD1 (6 bases). Trimming took 5 bases from V and 7 from J, leaving 16 bases between them. The CDR3 runs to 14 residues. Germline CDR1 reads MNHEY; CDR2 reads SMNVEV (reference sequence). The DNA for the CDR3 is TGTGCCAGCAGTCCGATGACAGGTTCACATACGCAGTATTTT. Amino acid sequence: CASSPMTGSHTQYF.

The CDR3 loop reads CASSMVGWETQYF. CDR3 DNA sequence: TGTGCCAGTAGTATGGTGGGATGGGAGACCCAGTACTTC. The genes are TRBV19 and TRBJ2-5; D gene unclear. The CDR3 covers 13 residues. V lost 3 bases and J lost 5, with 10 bases in between. Germline V CDR1 and CDR2: LNHDA, SQIVND (reference sequence).

CDR3 protein: CASSPFDRVSYNEQFF. The CDR3 region has the DNA TGTGCCAGCAGCCCGTTCGACAGGGTCTCCTACAATGAGCAGTTCTTC. This chain links TRBV9 with TRBJ2-1, with 7 nucleotides matching TRBD1. J lost 0 bases, V lost 4 bases, and 7 bases had no gene match. Germline lookup yields CDR1 SGDLS and CDR2 YYNGEE. This CDR3 region has 16 residues.

Points on this clone: Other DNA sequences from this sample encode an identical CDR3 as well. The gene calls are TRBV27 and TRBJ2-7; no reliable D call. Germline V gives CDR1 MNHEY, CDR2 SMNVEV (reference sequence). V dropped 2 bases and J dropped 3 bases, with 11 bases sitting between them. The CDR3 spans 14 residues. CDR3 bases: TGTGCCAGCAGTTTACGTGGCAGTTACTACGAGCAGTACTTC. Protein sequence: CASSLRGSYYEQYF.

This chain connects TRBV6-1 to TRBJ2-1; D might be TRBD2 (6 bases). The CDR3 covers 15 residues. V was clipped by 2 bases and J by 1 base, with 9 bases between them. Germline V lookup: CDR1 MNHNS, CDR2 SASEGT. The CDR3 here is CASSEKAGSYNEQFF. The CDR3 DNA reads as TGTGCCAGCAGTGAAAAAGCGGGTTCCTACAATGAGCAGTTCTTC.

This clone appeared a few times. The sample carries other DNA sequences with the same CDR3. The chain uses TRBV5-6 and TRBJ1-5; no clear D. There are 12 residues in the CDR3. CDR1 is SGHDT, CDR2 YYEEEE, per germline. The V end lost 0 bases, the J end lost 5 bases, and 3 bases lay between the germline ends. Here the CDR3 DNA reads TGTGCCAGCAGCTTGGGGGATCAGCCCCAGCATTTT. Its protein is CASSLGDQPQHF.

This sequence joins TRBV27 and TRBJ1-1, with a tentative D call TRBD1 (5 bases). The V and J ends lost 5 bases and 4 bases respectively, with 11 bases between them. Germline lookup yields CDR1 MNHEY and CDR2 SMNVEV (reference sequence). The CDR3 totals 13 residues. The CDR3 DNA is TGTGCCAGCAGTAGTACAGGTCTCACTGAAGCTTTCTTT. Protein: CASSSTGLTEAFF.

V gene TRBV5-6 combines with J gene TRBJ1-2, with D perhaps matching TRBD1 (6 bases). The V gene lost 0 bases and the J gene lost 8 bases, with 14 bases spanning the gap. The CDR3 sequence is 14 residues long. The germline gives CDR1 SGHDT, CDR2 YYEEEE. The CDR3 is CASSLAEGGGGYTF. The CDR3 nucleotides are TGTGCCAGCAGCTTGGCGGAAGGGGGAGGAGGCTACACCTTC.